This T cell receptor beta chain was sequenced for a study of blood T cell repertoires in COVID-19. The wider study: Nucleic acid was either cDNA or gDNA, and it came from T cells, B-cell-depleted T cells, or PBMCs.

Some clones are missing from TCRdb's copy, which holds only in-frame ones; the method was immunoSEQ multiplex PCR. Among under 35,000 clones, around nine tenths were seen once, and the ten largest hold 11% to 15%. V dropped 0 bases and J dropped 4 bases, with 9 bases sitting between them. CDR1 is MGHRA and CDR2 is YSYEKL in the germline V gene. The length of the CDR3 is 14 residues. Source material: peripheral blood. The chain links TRBV4-1 to TRBJ2-5, with a weak D call TRBD2 (6 bases). This clonotype was obtained from a man aged 60 to 75 with active COVID-19. This CDR3 is CASSQDYGRETQYF. The CDR3 coding sequence is TGCGCCAGCAGCCAAGATTACGGGAGAGAGACCCAGTACTTC.